In this sample, the clone carrying this TCR beta chain turned up once. The entry originates in a study of OX40 agonist ivuxolimab in advanced cancers. Across the whole study: From 23 to 79 years was the age range, with a mean of around 56 years, and nearly 85% were male.

The data were produced by immunoSEQ multiplex PCR, yet TCRdb's version contains in-frame clones alone and is incomplete. The table has under 85,000 clones, around nine tenths seen once. The CDR3 is 14 residues long. Germline V lookup: CDR1 SNHLY, CDR2 FYNNEI. J lost 1 base, V lost 6 bases, and 1 base had no gene match. The sequence was obtained from an adult with an advanced solid tumor such as melanoma, head and neck, liver or kidney cancer. This chain uses TRBV2 with TRBJ2-5; TRBD2 matches at 11 bases. The sample consisted of CD4+ or CD8+ T cells sorted from blood, taken in a trial of the OX40 agonist ivuxolimab. CDR3 region: CASRGTSGQETQYF. The CDR3 DNA is TGTGCCAGCAGGGGGACTAGCGGCCAAGAGACCCAGTACTTC.